The 9 T cell receptor beta chains presented below share a single source sample, sequenced in a study of blood T cell repertoires in COVID-19. Data came from immunoSEQ multiplex PCR; TCRdb stores just in-frame clones and leaves some out. The data contain about 160,000 clones, around 84% of them seen just once; the ten biggest clones take up roughly 19%. Sequenced material: peripheral blood. The receptors shown here come from a woman older than 75 with acute or convalescent COVID-19.

The chain carries TRBV28 and TRBJ2-3, with TRBD2 as a possible D gene (6 bases). Germline CDR1 is MDHEN and CDR2 is SYDVKM. V lost 5 bases, J lost 10 bases, and 13 bases lay in between. The CDR3 has 12 residues. The CDR3: CASSLTWGAQYF. The CDR3 DNA is TGTGCCAGCAGTCTTACTTGGGGGGCGCAGTATTTT. Based on the CDR3 plus reference TRBV28 and TRBJ2-3, the full variable domain is DVKVTQSSRYLVKRTGEKVFLECVQDMDHENMFWYRQDPGLGLRLIYFSYDVKMKEKGDIPEGYSVSREKKERFSLILESASTNQTSMYLCASSLTWGAQYFGPGTRLTVL.

V and J are TRBV14 and TRBJ1-1; a weak D match, TRBD1 (6 bases). V shed 11 bases and J shed 1 base, with 17 bases lying between them. CDR1 and CDR2 from the germline V gene are SGHDN and FVKESK. There are 14 residues in the CDR3. The CDR3 loop is CASTAGARNTEAFF. CDR3 nucleotide sequence: TGTGCCTCTACGGCGGGGGCGAGGAACACTGAAGCTTTCTTT. Drawing the rest from reference TRBV14 and TRBJ1-1, the complete variable domain is EAGVTQFPSHSVIEKGQTVTLRCDPISGHDNLYWYRRVMGKEIKFLLHFVKESKQDESGMPNNRFLAERTGGTYSTLKVQPAELEDSGVYFCASTAGARNTEAFFGQGTRLTVV.

This rearrangement joins TRBV5-5 to TRBJ2-7; tentatively, D is TRBD2 (5 bases). V gave up 0 bases and J gave up 3 bases, with 16 bases separating them. Germline lookup yields CDR1 SGHKS and CDR2 YYEKEE (reference sequence). This CDR3 spans 16 amino acids. The CDR3 DNA reads as TGTGCCAGCAGCTTGGATGTGGGTTCCGGGAACTACGAGCAGTACTTC. Residues: CASSLDVGSGNYEQYF.

This chain links TRBV29-1 with TRBJ2-7; D might be TRBD1 (6 bases). Germline CDR1 SQVTM, CDR2 ANQGSEA. V lost 1 base to trimming and J lost 9 bases, with 16 bases between them. The CDR3 has 13 amino acids. CDR3 sequence reads: CSVEGGRGTGQYF. DNA of the CDR3: TGCAGCGTTGAAGGTGGCAGGGGTACGGGGCAGTACTTC.

This clone was seen only once. J is TRBJ2-2 and V is TRBV19, with TRBD1 as a possible D gene (6 bases). Germline V gene data show CDR1 as LNHDA and CDR2 as SQIVND (reference sequence). The length of the CDR3 is 14 residues. The germline V and J ends were trimmed by 11 bases and 1 base, with 14 bases remaining between them. The chain's CDR3 is CASQQQGNTGELFF. CDR3 nucleotide sequence: TGTGCCTCCCAACAACAGGGGAACACCGGGGAGCTGTTTTTT. The whole variable domain, filled in from reference TRBV19 and TRBJ2-2, reads DGGITQSPKYLFRKEGQNVTLSCEQNLNHDAMYWYRQDPGQGLRLIYYSQIVNDFQKGDIAEGYSVSREKKESFPLTVTSAQKNPTAFYLCASQQQGNTGELFFGEGSRLTVL.

The gene calls are TRBV5-6 and TRBJ2-1; D gene ambiguous. Germline values: CDR1 SGHDT, CDR2 YYEEEE. Trimming pared 0 bases from V and 8 bases from J, leaving 9 bases between. CDR3 size: 13 residues. As DNA, the CDR3 is TGTGCCAGCAGCTTGGGAGCCGGGTATGAGCAGTTCTTC. Residues: CASSLGAGYEQFF.

This clone was picked up one time. The CDR3 protein is CAISHDEAAQYF. DNA of the CDR3: TGTGCCATCAGCCACGATGAGGCGGCGCAGTATTTT. The chain combines TRBV10-3 with TRBJ2-3; D gene unclear. In germline, CDR1 is ENHRY, CDR2 SYGVKD. The germline V and J ends were trimmed by 6 bases and 10 bases, with 14 bases remaining between them. This CDR3 spans 12 amino acids.

The rearrangement joins TRBV6-4 to TRBJ2-5, with 7 bases lining up with TRBD1. The CDR3 spans 16 residues. V shed 2 bases, J shed 4 bases, and the junction held 10 bases outside the gene matches. Germline CDR1 is MRHNA and CDR2 is SNTAGT. CDR3 loop: CASSDPLDRDIETQYF. For the CDR3, the DNA is TGTGCCAGCAGTGACCCTCTCGACAGGGATATAGAGACCCAGTACTTC.

This rearrangement joins TRBV6-1 to TRBJ1-3; D remains unclear. Trimming shortened V by 2 bases and J by 4 bases, and 12 bases separated the two germline ends. The CDR3 runs 15 residues. Germline CDR1 reads MNHNS; CDR2 reads SASEGT. The CDR3 sequence: CASSELTLWGNTIYF. The CDR3 DNA follows: TGTGCCAGCAGTGAACTTACGCTATGGGGAAACACCATATATTTT.